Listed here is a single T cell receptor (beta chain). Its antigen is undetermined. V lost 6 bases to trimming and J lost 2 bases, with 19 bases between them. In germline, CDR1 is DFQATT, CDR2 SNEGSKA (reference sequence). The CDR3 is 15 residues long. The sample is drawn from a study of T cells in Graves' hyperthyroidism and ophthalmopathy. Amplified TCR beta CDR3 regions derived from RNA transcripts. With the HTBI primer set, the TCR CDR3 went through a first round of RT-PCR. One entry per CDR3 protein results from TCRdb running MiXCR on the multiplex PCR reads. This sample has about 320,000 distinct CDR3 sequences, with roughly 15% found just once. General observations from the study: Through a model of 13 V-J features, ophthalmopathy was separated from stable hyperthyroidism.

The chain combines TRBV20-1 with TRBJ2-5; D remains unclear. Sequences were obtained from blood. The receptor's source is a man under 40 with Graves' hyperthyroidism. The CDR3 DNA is TGCAGTGCCAGACTCTCGGAGAGCCTTCAAGAGACCCAGTACTTC. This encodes CSARLSESLQETQYF.